The TCR beta chain described here comes from a study of cytomegalovirus exposure and HLA in healthy donors. Of note for this clone: Antigen unknown.

Study-level results: The tendency of first-cohort TCR clusters to co-occur in the 110 or so validation repertoires emerged from a later analysis.

Method: immunoSEQ multiplex PCR; TCRdb's copy keeps in-frame clones and lacks some. The table has approximately 110,000 clones, about 90% seen once. V lost 1 base to trimming and J lost 4 bases, with 14 bases between them. The CDR3 consists of 15 residues. The germline V gene encodes CDR1 SGHRS and CDR2 YFSETQ. Input material: PBMCs. The source is a woman aged 18 to 35 in good health and CMV-seronegative. This chain uses TRBV5-1 with TRBJ1-2; D remains ambiguous. The CDR3 sequence is CASSLPGQEGYGYTF. CDR3 DNA sequence: TGCGCCAGCAGCTTGCCCGGCCAGGAGGGCTATGGCTACACCTTC. Looking up the rest from reference TRBV5-1 and TRBJ1-2 gives the full variable domain: KAGVTQTPRYLIKTRGQQVTLSCSPISGHRSVSWYQQTPGQGLQFLFEYFSETQRNKGNFPGRFSGRQFSNSRSEMNVSTLELGDSALYLCASSLPGQEGYGYTFGSGTRLTVV.